The 17 T cell receptor beta chains listed next were all sequenced from one sample in a study of blood T cell repertoires in COVID-19. Using immunoSEQ multiplex PCR, the repertoire was profiled, and TCRdb retains in-frame clones only, with some absent. The table lists approximately 210,000 clones, 65% to 90% of them singletons. Input material: PBMCs or T cells enriched from blood (not recorded which). The source is a man aged 35 to 55 who had recovered from COVID-19.

This chain links TRBV10-1 with TRBJ2-7; 9 nucleotides align to TRBD2. V lost 0 bases and J lost 2; bases outside the gene matches: 2. The CDR3 sequence is 15 residues long. Per the germline V gene, CDR1 is WNHNN and CDR2 is SYGVQD (reference sequence). In DNA, the CDR3 is TGCGCCAGCAGTGAGTCTAGCGGGAGAGCCTACGAGCAGTACTTC. Its protein is CASSESSGRAYEQYF.

This clone came up once. The chain uses TRBV7-2 and TRBJ1-1; maybe TRBD1 (5 bases). The CDR3 runs to 11 residues. V lost 5 bases, J lost 10 bases, and 11 bases lay in between. Germline CDR1 is SGHTA and CDR2 is FQGNSA. DNA for the CDR3: TGTGCCAGCAGCCCAAGTAGGGGAGCTTTCTTT. The encoded protein is CASSPSRGAFF.

The chain couples TRBV9 to TRBJ2-3; 10 nucleotides agree with TRBD2. Germline V gives CDR1 SGDLS, CDR2 YYNGEE. The CDR3 is 15 residues long. J gave up 2 bases and V 3 bases, and 3 bases lay outside the gene matches. The CDR3 here is CASSGGTSDTDTQYF. The CDR3 coding sequence is TGTGCCAGCAGCGGGGGGACTAGCGACACAGATACGCAGTATTTT. The complete variable domain, with remaining parts taken from reference TRBV9 and TRBJ2-3, reads DSGVTQTPKHLITATGQRVTLRCSPRSGDLSVYWYQQSLDQGLQFLIQYYNGEERAKGNILERFSAQQFPDLHSELNLSSLELGDSALYFCASSGGTSDTDTQYFGPGTRLTVL.

V is TRBV5-3 and J is TRBJ2-7; 8 bases line up with TRBD2. TRBV5-3 is sorted into the ORF group, with uncertain function. The ends lost 5 bases at V and 3 bases at J; junction bases unmatched: 7. This CDR3 comprises 14 residues. CDR3: CARSRAGGNYEQYV. In nucleotides, the CDR3 is TGTGCCAGAAGTCGCGCGGGAGGAAACTACGAGCAGTACGTC.

This rearrangement joins TRBV18 to TRBJ2-7; D not certain. CDR1 and CDR2 (germline): KGHSH, LQKENI. The CDR3 totals 13 residues. The V end lost 6 bases, the J end lost 3 bases, and 12 bases lay between the germline ends. CDR3 coding DNA: TGTGCCAGCTCCCCCACCGCAGACTACGAGCAGTACGTC. Its protein product is CASSPTADYEQYV.

The V gene is TRBV21-1, the J gene TRBJ2-7; no check of the table's D call, TRBD2, against the DNA was made. TRBV21-1 corresponds to a pseudogene. The CDR3 consists of 21 residues. CDR3 nucleotides: TGTGCCAGCAGCAAAGGGAGGTGGGAGCGGGAGGCCGTCTCCCCTTCCTACGAGCAGTACTTC. This gives the protein CASSKGRWEREAVSPSYEQYF.

V and J are TRBV2 and TRBJ2-3, with D perhaps matching TRBD2 (5 bases). The CDR3 is 14 amino acids. V was clipped by 4 bases and J by 2 bases, with 10 bases between them. Germline V gives CDR1 SNHLY, CDR2 FYNNEI. The CDR3 sequence is CASSGELDTDTQYF. The CDR3 nucleotides read TGTGCCAGCAGTGGGGAACTAGACACAGATACGCAGTATTTT.

The chain couples TRBV6-2 or TRBV6-3 to TRBJ1-1; unclear D gene. The V end was cut by 2 bases, the J end by 3 bases, with 10 bases between. The germline V gene has CDR1 MNHEY and CDR2 SVGEGT. The CDR3 totals 14 residues. The CDR3 bases are TGTGCCAGCAGTTACCAGAGGTTCCACACTGAAGCTTTCTTT. This translates into CASSYQRFHTEAFF.

This clone has just one count. V usage is TRBV7-9 and J usage is TRBJ2-1; D might be TRBD1 (7 bases). Per the germline V gene, CDR1 is SEHNR and CDR2 is FQNEAQ (reference sequence). Trimming pared 3 bases from V and 1 base from J, leaving 16 bases between. The CDR3 loop spans 17 amino acids. CDR3 coding DNA: TGTGCCAGCAGCTTCGCGGAGGGGGCGGGATCCTACAATGAGCAGTTCTTC. This codes for CASSFAEGAGSYNEQFF. The whole variable domain, filled in from reference TRBV7-9 and TRBJ2-1, reads DTGVSQNPRHKITKRGQNVTFRCDPISEHNRLYWYRQTLGQGPEFLTYFQNEAQLEKSRLLSDRFSAERPKGSFSTLEIQRTEQGDSAMYLCASSFAEGAGSYNEQFFGPGTRLTVL.

The chain combines TRBV27 with TRBJ2-5; TRBD1 matches 10 bases. V shed 3 bases, J shed 4 bases, and the junction held 2 bases outside the gene matches. The CDR3 has 14 residues. Germline loops: CDR1 MNHEY, CDR2 SMNVEV (reference sequence). CDR3 loop: CASSFGTGVETQYF. In DNA form, the CDR3 reads TGTGCCAGCAGTTTCGGGACAGGGGTAGAGACCCAGTACTTC.

This clone has a handful of counts. This sequence joins TRBV10-3 and TRBJ2-2; a weak D match, TRBD1 (5 bases). Per germline, CDR1 ENHRY and CDR2 SYGVKD. This CDR3 has 15 amino acids. The V gene lost 3 bases and the J gene lost 7 bases, with 15 bases spanning the gap. The CDR3 coding sequence is TGTGCCATCAGTGACCGTCAGGGAAATAACGGGGAGCTGTTTTTT. It yields the protein CAISDRQGNNGELFF.

This clone was recorded only once. Relative to the germline gene, one junction end is altered; a read error may explain this. This chain uses TRBV9 with TRBJ1-2; 10 positions agree with TRBD1. The CDR3 consists of 14 residues. The germline V gene encodes CDR1 SGDLS and CDR2 YYNGEE. CDR3 sequence (DNA): TGTGCCAGCGCTGGGACAGGGGCTAACTCTGGCTACACCTTC. As protein: CASAGTGANSGYTF.

The CDR3 is CASSYGGLDYEQYV. In DNA form, the CDR3 reads TGTGCCAGCAGCTACGGGGGACTAGACTACGAGCAGTACGTC. The V and J genes are TRBV7-8 and TRBJ2-7, with 8 bases identical to TRBD2. The length of the CDR3 is 14 residues. Looked up from germline, CDR1 is SGHVS and CDR2 is FQNEAQ. Trimming at V came to 4 bases and at J to 3 bases, leaving 5 bases not matched to a gene.

V usage is TRBV6-2 or TRBV6-3 and J usage is TRBJ2-1; no clear D. Germline V gene data show CDR1 as MNHEY and CDR2 as SVGEGT. Trimming shortened V by 0 bases and J by 5 bases, and 11 bases separated the two germline ends. The CDR3 extends over 15 amino acids. CDR3 loop: CASSYSARIHNEQFF. DNA for the CDR3: TGTGCCAGCAGTTACTCCGCTAGGATCCACAATGAGCAGTTCTTC.

This clone occurred a few times. This chain links TRBV19 with TRBJ1-1; D not resolved. Germline V lookup: CDR1 LNHDA, CDR2 SQIVND (reference sequence). The length of the CDR3 is 12 residues. Trimming took 10 bases from V and 3 from J, leaving 12 bases between them. The DNA for the CDR3 is TGTGCCACCCGCGGGGAGGACACTGAAGCTTTCTTT. Translation: CATRGEDTEAFF.

This chain links TRBV7-6 with TRBJ2-2, with a possible D match to TRBD1 (5 bases). V gave up 3 bases and J gave up 0 bases, with 11 bases separating them. The CDR3 length is 16 residues. Germline CDR1 reads SGHVS; CDR2 reads FNYEAQ. CDR3 sequence (DNA): TGTGCCAGCAGCTTCCTGACAGCGACGAACACCGGGGAGCTGTTTTTT. This sequence encodes CASSFLTATNTGELFF.

The V gene is TRBV9, the J gene TRBJ1-5, with D possibly matching TRBD1 (6 bases). Germline V gives CDR1 SGDLS, CDR2 YYNGEE. Trimming took 0 bases from V and 6 from J, leaving 10 bases between them. The CDR3 has 14 residues. The CDR3 region is CASSVGLDSQPQHF. CDR3 nucleotides: TGTGCCAGCAGCGTAGGTCTGGACAGTCAGCCCCAGCATTTT.